Below, 30 T cell receptor beta chains from the same sample are listed, as sequenced in a study of blood T cells in healthy people across ages. For the second PCR, which ran for 7 to 11 cycles, a sample-barcoded 5' primer and a J-beta primer mix were used. TCRdb re-called the 5' RACE reads through MiXCR, storing one row per CDR3 protein. The sample contains around 1,800,000 distinct CDR3 sequences, about two fifths of which appear only once. Sequenced sample: blood. Receptors originate from a human donor in good health.

This clonotype was seen only a few times. The chain uses TRBV6-5 and TRBJ2-1, with 14 nucleotides matching TRBD2. The germline CDR1 and CDR2 sequences are MNHEY and SVGAGI. V gave up 5 bases and J gave up 8 bases; unmatched junction bases: 8. The CDR3 extends over 16 amino acids. The chain's CDR3 is CASSPGTSGGLDEQFF. CDR3 DNA sequence: TGTGCCAGCAGTCCCGGGACTAGCGGGGGCCTGGATGAGCAGTTCTTC.

This rearrangement joins TRBV12-3 or TRBV12-4 to TRBJ1-1, with a weak D call TRBD1 (5 bases). The CDR3 covers 13 residues. V lost 6 bases and J 4 bases, leaving 12 bases between the germline ends. CDR3 DNA sequence: TGTGCCAGCAGACCCGGGGGGGTCACTGAAGCTTTCTTT. It encodes CASRPGGVTEAFF.

This clonotype was found a few times. V usage is TRBV7-3 and J usage is TRBJ2-7, with 10 bases fitting TRBD2. CDR1 and CDR2 from the germline V gene are SGHTA and FQGTGA. V lost 1 base to trimming and J lost 2 bases; unmatched junction nucleotides: 2. The CDR3 sequence is 15 residues long. Written as DNA, the CDR3 is TGTGCCAGCAGCTTAAATAGCGGGGGGCCCTACGAGCAGTACTTC. It yields the protein CASSLNSGGPYEQYF.

This clonotype was counted a few times. The CDR3 here is CASSLGPPSGNTIYF. The DNA of the CDR3 is TGTGCCAGCAGCTTAGGCCCGCCCTCTGGAAACACCATATATTTT. The J gene is TRBJ1-3, the V gene TRBV7-3; no clear D gene. Germline V gene sequence: CDR1 SGHTA, CDR2 FQGTGA. This CDR3 has 15 amino acids. V was clipped by 2 bases and J by 0 bases, with 8 bases between them.

The V call is TRBV4-3, the J call TRBJ1-2; a weak D match, TRBD1 (5 bases). Germline assignment: CDR1 LGHNA and CDR2 YSLEER. The CDR3 sequence is 15 residues long. V was pared by 0 bases and J by 3 bases, with 11 bases between. CDR3: CASSQESGPHYGYTF. The DNA of the CDR3 is TGCGCCAGCAGCCAAGAATCGGGGCCCCACTATGGCTACACCTTC.

The chain links TRBV20-1 to TRBJ1-6; TRBD1 is a possible D gene (5 bases). V was clipped by 4 bases and J by 4 bases, with 11 bases between them. The CDR3 extends over 14 amino acids. Per the germline V gene, CDR1 is DFQATT and CDR2 is SNEGSKA (reference sequence). CDR3 region: CSANGGNYNSPLHF. As DNA, the CDR3 is TGCAGTGCTAACGGGGGAAATTATAATTCACCCCTCCACTTT.

The rearrangement joins TRBV4-3 to TRBJ2-1; D may be TRBD2 (6 bases). The CDR3 has 14 residues. Germline V gene lookup returns CDR1 LGHNA and CDR2 YSLEER. Trimming took 4 bases from V and 7 from J, leaving 14 bases between them. The CDR3 DNA reads as TGCGCCAGCAGCCTCTCCTGGCGGGGTAATGAGCAGTTCTTC. Its translation is CASSLSWRGNEQFF.

V usage is TRBV12-3 or TRBV12-4 and J usage is TRBJ2-5; 8 bases are shared with TRBD1. The V gene end was trimmed by 2 bases and the J gene end by 5 bases; junction bases not matched to a gene: 7. The CDR3 loop spans 15 amino acids. The CDR3 here is CASSLRQGIAETQYF. CDR3 nucleotides: TGTGCCAGCAGTTTACGACAGGGGATTGCGGAGACCCAGTACTTC.

This clonotype showed up just once. The J gene is TRBJ2-5, the V gene TRBV7-2; D not certain. The end of the DNA fits TRBJ2-7 better, so the J call may be wrong. The CDR3 loop spans 14 amino acids. Germline CDR1 reads SGHTA; CDR2 reads FQGNSA. CDR3 bases: TGTGCCAGCAGCTCGGATAACACGAACTACGAGCAGTACTTC. It codes for CASSSDNTNYEQYF.

The gene calls are TRBV5-1 and TRBJ2-6; no definite D call. Between the trimmed V and J ends, which lost 4 bases and 4 bases, there was a span of 12 bases. The CDR3 sequence is 15 residues long. Germline V gene sequence: CDR1 SGHRS, CDR2 YFSETQ. CDR3 in DNA: TGCGCCAGCAGCCCAGATTTCACAGGGGCCAACGTCCTGACTTTC. It yields the protein CASSPDFTGANVLTF.

The chain links TRBV6-1 to TRBJ1-2, with 9 bases that match TRBD1. Germline V gene data show CDR1 as MNHNS and CDR2 as SASEGT. This CDR3 has 17 residues. After removal of 5 bases from V and 4 bases from J, the junction contained 14 bases not matched to a gene. Written as DNA, the CDR3 is TGTGCCAGCAGTCAACCCCTAGGCGGACAGGGGATCTATGGCTACACCTTC. Translating gives CASSQPLGGQGIYGYTF.

In this sample, this clonotype turned up a few times. The chain is built from TRBV3-1 and TRBJ2-5; D unclear. The germline V gene encodes CDR1 LGHDT and CDR2 YNNKEL (reference sequence). Trimming took off 1 base at V and 7 bases at J, with 7 bases between the two ends. The CDR3 loop spans 12 amino acids. CDR3 sequence (DNA): TGTGCCAGCAGCCAAGCTCAGGTGACCCAGTACTTC. Translating gives CASSQAQVTQYF.

The chain couples TRBV5-6 to TRBJ2-5; the D gene is possibly TRBD2 (6 bases). Trimming shortened V by 2 bases and J by 5 bases, and 16 bases separated the two germline ends. Germline loops: CDR1 SGHDT, CDR2 YYEEEE. The CDR3 loop spans 15 amino acids. The CDR3 sequence: CASSFLATREETQYF. CDR3 nucleotide sequence: TGTGCCAGCAGCTTCTTAGCGACTAGGGAGGAGACCCAGTACTTC.

There are a few counts of this clonotype. The V and J genes are TRBV7-9 and TRBJ2-1; TRBD2 matches 13 bases. In germline, CDR1 is SEHNR, CDR2 FQNEAQ (reference sequence). This CDR3 is 16 amino acids long. The ends lost 6 bases at V and 5 bases at J; junction bases unmatched: 7. CDR3 loop: CASRGLAGTRDNEQFF. CDR3 sequence (DNA): TGTGCCAGCAGGGGACTAGCGGGGACTAGGGACAATGAGCAGTTCTTC. Using reference TRBV7-9 and TRBJ2-1 for the parts outside the CDR3, the full variable domain is DTGVSQNPRHKITKRGQNVTFRCDPISEHNRLYWYRQTLGQGPEFLTYFQNEAQLEKSRLLSDRFSAERPKGSFSTLEIQRTEQGDSAMYLCASRGLAGTRDNEQFFGPGTRLTVL.

A few counts support this clonotype. The chain joins TRBV11-3 to TRBJ1-2, with D uncertain. There are 15 residues in the CDR3. Germline values: CDR1 SGHNT, CDR2 YENEEA. V lost 0 bases and J 4 bases, leaving 12 bases between the germline ends. Here the CDR3 reads CASSLDRESIYGYTF. CDR3 in DNA: TGTGCCAGCAGCTTAGATCGGGAGTCCATCTATGGCTACACCTTC.

The chain carries TRBV2 and TRBJ2-3, with 9 bases matching TRBD1. The CDR3 totals 15 residues. Trimming cost V 7 bases and J 5 bases; bases outside gene matches: 10. Germline loops: CDR1 SNHLY, CDR2 FYNNEI. The DNA for the CDR3 is TGTGCCAGCACCGCTCCCGGGACAGGGAAAGATACGCAGTATTTT. Its translation: CASTAPGTGKDTQYF.

Ten or more counts support this clonotype. The chain joins TRBV29-1 to TRBJ1-2; TRBD1 matches at 9 bases. In germline, CDR1 is SQVTM, CDR2 ANQGSEA. CDR3 length: 13 amino acids. J gave up 7 bases and V 7 bases, and 10 bases lay outside the gene matches. In DNA, the CDR3 is TGCAGCGCTCTACAGGGGGCATTGGTTGGCTACACCTTC. Its protein product is CSALQGALVGYTF.

This clonotype was picked up one time. This chain connects TRBV5-4 to TRBJ1-2, with D perhaps TRBD1 (5 bases). V was clipped by 2 bases and J by 3 bases, with 14 bases between them. Germline values: CDR1 SGHNT, CDR2 YYREEE (reference sequence). CDR3 length equals 15 residues. CDR3 residues: CASSLHDRAYYGYTF. The CDR3 nucleotides are TGTGCCAGCAGCTTACATGACAGAGCCTACTATGGCTACACCTTC.

The rearrangement joins TRBV10-3 to TRBJ1-5; TRBD1 matches at 7 bases. CDR3 length: 14 residues. Germline V gene sequence: CDR1 ENHRY, CDR2 SYGVKD. The junction had 5 bases not matched to a gene; V was cut back by 5 bases and J by 4 bases. CDR3 amino acids: CAISPDRENQPQHF. CDR3 nucleotides: TGTGCCATCAGTCCAGACAGGGAGAATCAGCCCCAGCATTTT.

The rearrangement links TRBV7-2 to TRBJ1-1, with D unresolved. Looked up from germline, CDR1 is SGHTA and CDR2 is FQGNSA. Trimming pared 5 bases from V and 10 bases from J, leaving 17 bases between. The CDR3 has 13 amino acids. The CDR3 DNA sequence: TGTGCCAGCAGCCAAACGGCCGTGTCGGGAGCTTTCTTT. This encodes CASSQTAVSGAFF.

Only a few counts were recorded for this clonotype. The V call is TRBV9, the J call TRBJ2-1; 10 bases fit TRBD2. The length of the CDR3 is 18 residues. J gave up 7 bases and V 1 base, and 14 bases lay outside the gene matches. Germline V gene sequence: CDR1 SGDLS, CDR2 YYNGEE. The CDR3 is CASSVNPLQRGGENEQFF. CDR3 coding DNA: TGTGCCAGCAGCGTAAACCCCCTACAGCGGGGGGGCGAAAATGAGCAGTTCTTC.

The rearrangement joins TRBV6-5 to TRBJ1-2, with a possible D match to TRBD1 (5 bases). CDR1 is MNHEY and CDR2 is SVGAGI in the germline V gene. The CDR3 has 13 amino acids. V lost 6 bases and J 3 bases, leaving 11 bases between the germline ends. CDR3 in DNA: TGTGCCAGCAGCCCCAGGGTTCACTATGGCTACACCTTC. Translating gives CASSPRVHYGYTF.

The chain joins TRBV29-1 to TRBJ2-1; 7 bases agree with TRBD2. Losses at the gene ends were 7 bases for V and 12 bases for J; bases not matched to a gene: 21. Germline lookup yields CDR1 SQVTM and CDR2 ANQGSEA. This CDR3 spans 15 amino acids. Here the CDR3 reads CSGGMAGDAWGWQFF. CDR3 DNA: TGCAGCGGGGGGATGGCGGGGGACGCCTGGGGATGGCAGTTCTTC.

This clonotype has more than one count but fewer than ten. The junction does not match germline at one end; this may be a read error. The CDR3 DNA reads as TGTGCCGGCAGTTCAGGGAGAGTCATTCAGTACTTC. Amino acid sequence: CAGSSGRVIQYF. V is TRBV12-3 or TRBV12-4 and J is TRBJ2-4; D tentatively fits TRBD1 or TRBD2 (5 bases each). The CDR3 sequence is 12 residues long.

This clonotype was observed a few times. This rearrangement joins TRBV6-5 to TRBJ1-2, with 10 positions matching TRBD1. Germline V CDR1 and CDR2: MNHEY, SVGAGI. The V segment lost 4 bases and the J segment 2 bases; nucleotides outside the gene matches: 7. The CDR3 consists of 16 residues. CDR3 in DNA: TGTGCCAGCAGTTCTCCACCGGGACAGGGGAACTATGGCTACACCTTC. Translating gives CASSSPPGQGNYGYTF.

The V call is TRBV9, the J call TRBJ1-2; tentatively, D is TRBD1 (5 bases). The CDR3 is made up of 14 amino acids. V was clipped by 5 bases and J by 8 bases, with 19 bases between them. The V gene's germline CDR1 is SGDLS and CDR2 YYNGEE. The CDR3 loop is CASSEIRGPPGYTF. CDR3 DNA sequence: TGTGCCAGCAGTGAAATACGGGGACCTCCCGGCTACACCTTC.

This chain joins TRBV6-5 and TRBJ2-1; D is uncertain. The CDR3 runs 16 residues. Germline lookup yields CDR1 MNHEY and CDR2 SVGAGI. The V end lost 6 bases, the J end lost 5 bases, and 20 bases lay between the germline ends. CDR3 loop: CASSPSAVALHNEQFF. For the CDR3, the DNA is TGTGCCAGCAGCCCTTCCGCGGTGGCCCTACACAATGAGCAGTTCTTC.

The chain links TRBV7-9 to TRBJ2-7, with TRBD1 identical over 9 bases. The CDR3 consists of 13 residues. The junction had 5 bases not matched to a gene; V was cut back by 6 bases and J by 5 bases. CDR1 is SEHNR and CDR2 is FQNEAQ in the germline V gene (reference sequence). As DNA, the CDR3 is TGTGCCAGCAGATTCGGGACAGGGAACGAGCAGTACTTC. Translation gives CASRFGTGNEQYF.

The CDR3 region is CASRLGTSEYEQYF. In nucleotides, the CDR3 is TGCGCCAGCAGACTCGGGACTAGCGAGTACGAGCAGTACTTC. The chain couples TRBV5-1 to TRBJ2-7; TRBD2 aligns across 10 bases. The CDR3 is made up of 14 amino acids. J was trimmed by 4 bases and V by 5 bases; bases with no gene match: 6. Per germline, CDR1 SGHRS and CDR2 YFSETQ. Filled out from reference TRBV5-1 and TRBJ2-7, the complete variable domain reads KAGVTQTPRYLIKTRGQQVTLSCSPISGHRSVSWYQQTPGQGLQFLFEYFSETQRNKGNFPGRFSGRQFSNSRSEMNVSTLELGDSALYLCASRLGTSEYEQYFGPGTRLTVT.

V usage is TRBV20-1 and J usage is TRBJ2-5; the D gene is possibly TRBD1 (6 bases). The CDR3 has 13 residues. The germline gives CDR1 DFQATT, CDR2 SNEGSKA (reference sequence). Deletions cut 4 bases from V and 5 bases from J, with 14 bases between. The CDR3, as DNA: TGCAGTGCTATCAAACAGGGTCTGGAGACCCAGTACTTC. Encoded protein: CSAIKQGLETQYF.